This TCR beta chain was sequenced in a study of T cell changes during pregnancy in multiple sclerosis. Sequencing used immunoSEQ multiplex PCR; TCRdb keeps in-frame clones, though not all of them. The sample holds 35,000 to 45,000 clones; 91% are singletons and the top ten take around 0.47%. Per the germline V gene, CDR1 is SGHNT and CDR2 is YYREEE (reference sequence). This CDR3 is built from 14 residues. V lost 5 bases to trimming and J lost 7 bases; unmatched junction nucleotides: 7. The TCR was taken from a female donor in good health, enrolled as a control in a pregnancy study. The chain recombines TRBV5-4 with TRBJ1-4; 8 nucleotides match TRBD1. The sample consisted of CD4+ T cells from peripheral blood mononuclear cells, taken in the second trimester of pregnancy. CDR3 nucleotides: TGTGCCAGCAGTCTGCAGGGGGCAATTGAAAAACTGTTTTTT. Residues: CASSLQGAIEKLFF.